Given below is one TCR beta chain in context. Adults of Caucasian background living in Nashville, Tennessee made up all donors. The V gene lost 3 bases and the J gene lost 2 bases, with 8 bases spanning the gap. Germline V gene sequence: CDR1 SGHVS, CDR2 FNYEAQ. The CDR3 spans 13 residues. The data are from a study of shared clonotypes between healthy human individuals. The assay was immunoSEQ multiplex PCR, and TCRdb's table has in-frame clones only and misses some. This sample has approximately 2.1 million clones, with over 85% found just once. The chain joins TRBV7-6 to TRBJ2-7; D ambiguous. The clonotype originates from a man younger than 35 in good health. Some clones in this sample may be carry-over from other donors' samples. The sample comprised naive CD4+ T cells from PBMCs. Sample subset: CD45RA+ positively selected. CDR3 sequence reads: CASSLSDAYEQYF. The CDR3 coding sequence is TGTGCCAGCAGCTTGAGTGATGCCTACGAGCAGTACTTC.